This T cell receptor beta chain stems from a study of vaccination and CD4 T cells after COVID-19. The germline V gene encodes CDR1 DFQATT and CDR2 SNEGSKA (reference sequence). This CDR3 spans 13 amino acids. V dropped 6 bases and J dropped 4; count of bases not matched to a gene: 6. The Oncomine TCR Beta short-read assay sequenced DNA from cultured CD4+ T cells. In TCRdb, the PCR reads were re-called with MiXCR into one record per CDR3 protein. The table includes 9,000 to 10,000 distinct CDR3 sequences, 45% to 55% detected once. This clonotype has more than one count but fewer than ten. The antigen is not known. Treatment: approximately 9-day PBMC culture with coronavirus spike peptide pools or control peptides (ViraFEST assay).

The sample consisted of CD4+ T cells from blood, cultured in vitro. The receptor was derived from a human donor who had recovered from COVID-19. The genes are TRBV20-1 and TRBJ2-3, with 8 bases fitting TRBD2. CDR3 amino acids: CSAYSGASDTQYF. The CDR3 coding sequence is TGCAGTGCATATAGCGGGGCATCAGATACGCAGTATTTT.